These 25 T cell receptor beta chains were all obtained from the same sample, sequenced in a study of T cell repertoires in cytomegalovirus infection. TCRdb reanalysed the reads using MiXCR and keeps one entry per CDR3 protein. The profile shows about 310,000 distinct CDR3 sequences, approximately 25% of them singletons. For these receptors, no antigen is known. Here the sequenced sample was cultured PBMCs, taken from culture after CMV antigen stimulation. The receptors come from a human donor in good health (CMV status not recorded). Some clones in this sample may be carry-over from other donors' samples.

The chain couples TRBV20-1 to TRBJ1-3; D is ambiguous. Between the trimmed V and J ends, which lost 1 base and 0 bases, there was a span of 13 bases. Germline CDR1 DFQATT, CDR2 SNEGSKA (reference sequence). This CDR3 has 16 amino acids. The CDR3 protein is CSARGPVSSSGNTIYF. In nucleotides, the CDR3 is TGCAGTGCTAGAGGCCCCGTTTCTAGCTCTGGAAACACCATATATTTT.

This chain uses TRBV29-1 with TRBJ2-6, with D unclear. In germline, CDR1 is SQVTM, CDR2 ANQGSEA. This CDR3 is built from 14 residues. Trimming pared 3 bases from V and 0 bases from J, leaving 6 bases between. CDR3 residues: CSVDLSSGANVLTF. As DNA, the CDR3 is TGCAGCGTTGACTTAAGCTCTGGGGCCAACGTCCTGACTTTC.

This clonotype was detected a few times. This chain links TRBV6-2 or TRBV6-3 with TRBJ2-7; TRBD1 is a possible D gene (6 bases). The germline V gene has CDR1 MNHEY and CDR2 SVGEGT. The V gene lost 10 bases and the J gene lost 4 bases, with 14 bases spanning the gap. This CDR3 is 12 amino acids long. The CDR3 nucleotides are TGTGCCAACGGACAGCGGCCATACGAGCAGTACGTC. Translated: CANGQRPYEQYV.

This clonotype was seen only a few times. The chain recombines TRBV6-2 or TRBV6-3 with TRBJ2-1; a weak D match, TRBD1 (6 bases). Germline lookup yields CDR1 MNHEY and CDR2 SVGEGT. V was cut by 0 bases and J by 7 bases, with 16 bases left in between. The CDR3 is 16 amino acids. In DNA form, the CDR3 reads TGTGCCAGCAGTTACTCGATCTTACAGGGTAAAAATGAGCAGTTCTTC. Translation gives CASSYSILQGKNEQFF.

V and J are TRBV10-3 and TRBJ1-3; D is possibly TRBD1 (5 bases). V lost 2 bases and J 0 bases, leaving 14 bases between the germline ends. Germline CDR1 and CDR2: ENHRY and SYGVKD. CDR3 length: 17 residues. CDR3 nucleotide sequence: TGTGCCATCAGTGAGGGGCAGGGAATTGCCTCTGGAAACACCATATATTTT. Protein sequence: CAISEGQGIASGNTIYF.

Only a few counts were recorded for this clonotype. This rearrangement joins TRBV7-8 to TRBJ2-3; no clear D. V was shortened by 0 bases and J by 4 bases, with 5 bases between the two germline ends. The CDR3 covers 13 residues. Germline loops: CDR1 SGHVS, CDR2 FQNEAQ. In DNA form, the CDR3 reads TGTGCCAGCAGCTTAGCTGGTCCAGATACGCAGTATTTT. It yields the protein CASSLAGPDTQYF.

V gene TRBV11-2 combines with J gene TRBJ2-2; 8 nucleotides line up with TRBD1. V trimming: 3 bases; J trimming: 5 bases; junction bases outside the gene matches: 5. The CDR3 loop spans 15 amino acids. CDR1 SGHAT and CDR2 FQNNGV come from the germline V gene. CDR3 nucleotides: TGTGCCAGCAGCTTTGGACAGGGTCAAACCGGGGAGCTGTTTTTT. Translation gives CASSFGQGQTGELFF.

The V call is TRBV12-3 or TRBV12-4, the J call TRBJ1-1; TRBD1 might be the D (6 bases). Between the trimmed V and J ends, which lost 6 bases and 3 bases, there was a span of 11 bases. This CDR3 is 13 amino acids long. This CDR3 reads CASRARGHTEAFF. CDR3 DNA: TGTGCCAGCAGAGCCAGGGGCCACACTGAAGCTTTCTTT.

The rearrangement joins TRBV4-3 to TRBJ1-2; a weak D match, TRBD1 (6 bases). Trimming cost V 5 bases and J 4 bases, with 17 bases left between them. This CDR3 is 15 amino acids long. Germline V gene data show CDR1 as LGHNA and CDR2 as YSLEER. CDR3: CASSAMQGQVYGYTF. CDR3 nucleotides: TGCGCCAGCAGCGCAATGCAGGGGCAAGTCTATGGCTACACCTTC.

This clonotype occurred many times. V and J are TRBV7-2 and TRBJ2-3, with D perhaps matching TRBD1 or TRBD2 (5 bases each). Germline CDR1 SGHTA, CDR2 FQGNSA. V was shortened by 5 bases and J by 0 bases, with 15 bases between the two germline ends. This CDR3 is 16 amino acids long. Written as DNA, the CDR3 is TGTGCCAGCAGCCCCGGATTTTGGGGGAGCACAGATACGCAGTATTTT. It translates to CASSPGFWGSTDTQYF.

This clonotype turned up a few times. The chain couples TRBV11-2 to TRBJ1-4; D ambiguous. Germline assignment: CDR1 SGHAT and CDR2 FQNNGV. The CDR3 contains 16 residues. Trimming removed 5 bases from V and 3 bases from J, with 16 bases in between. Here the CDR3 DNA reads TGTGCCAGCAGCCAAACCCCTCGCAGCTCTAATGAAAAACTGTTTTTT. Translating it yields CASSQTPRSSNEKLFF. The complete variable domain, with remaining parts taken from reference TRBV11-2 and TRBJ1-4, reads EAGVAQSPRYKIIEKRQSVAFWCNPISGHATLYWYQQILGQGPKLLIQFQNNGVVDDSQLPKDRFSAERLKGVDSTLKIQPAKLEDSAVYLCASSQTPRSSNEKLFFGSGTQLSVL.

Many counts were recorded for this clonotype. This chain links TRBV7-2 with TRBJ1-1, with 9 nucleotides matching TRBD1. From germline, CDR1 is SGHTA and CDR2 FQGNSA. The V gene end was trimmed by 5 bases and the J gene end by 6 bases; junction bases not matched to a gene: 7. The CDR3 totals 14 residues. CDR3 nucleotide sequence: TGTGCCAGCAGCGGACAGGGGCCTTTCGCTGAAGCTTTCTTT. Protein: CASSGQGPFAEAFF.

V and J are TRBV6-2 or TRBV6-3 and TRBJ2-7; D remains ambiguous. The CDR3 totals 14 residues. Germline V lookup: CDR1 MNHEY, CDR2 SVGEGT. V was trimmed by 0 bases and J by 3 bases, leaving 9 bases between them. The CDR3 region has the DNA TGTGCCAGCAGTTACTCGGGCGTACACTACGAGCAGTACTTC. Its protein product is CASSYSGVHYEQYF.

This chain joins TRBV19 and TRBJ2-6, with D perhaps TRBD2 (6 bases). Germline V gene lookup returns CDR1 LNHDA and CDR2 SQIVND (reference sequence). Trimming stripped 7 bases from V and 4 bases from J, with 14 bases between. There are 15 residues in the CDR3. The CDR3 reads CASKGGGTGANVLTF. The CDR3, as DNA: TGTGCCAGTAAGGGCGGCGGGACCGGGGCCAACGTCCTGACTTTC. The full variable domain, with the rest looked up from reference TRBV19 and TRBJ2-6, is DGGITQSPKYLFRKEGQNVTLSCEQNLNHDAMYWYRQDPGQGLRLIYYSQIVNDFQKGDIAEGYSVSREKKESFPLTVTSAQKNPTAFYLCASKGGGTGANVLTFGAGSRLTVL.

The chain uses TRBV20-1 and TRBJ1-5, with 9 bases identical to TRBD1. The V gene's germline CDR1 is DFQATT and CDR2 SNEGSKA (reference sequence). The junction had 6 bases not matched to a gene; V was cut back by 7 bases and J by 5 bases. The CDR3 length is 13 residues. The CDR3 is CSVRTGADQPQHF. In DNA, the CDR3 is TGCAGTGTTCGGACAGGGGCTGATCAGCCCCAGCATTTT.

This clonotype appeared a few times. The chain couples TRBV19 to TRBJ2-3; D is possibly TRBD1 (6 bases). CDR1 and CDR2 (germline): LNHDA, SQIVND (reference sequence). The CDR3 has 14 residues. Deletions cut 10 bases from V and 2 bases from J, with 16 bases between. The CDR3 reads CATSLTGTTDTQYF. CDR3 nucleotides: TGTGCCACCAGCTTGACAGGAACCACAGATACGCAGTATTTT.

This chain links TRBV11-1 with TRBJ1-1, with D hard to call. V lost 2 bases and J lost 5, with 18 bases in between. The CDR3 totals 16 residues. CDR1 is SGHAT and CDR2 is FQDESV in the germline V gene (reference sequence). DNA of the CDR3: TGTGCCAGCAGCTTATGGACTTTGGGCAGCGCAACTGAAGCTTTCTTT. Its protein is CASSLWTLGSATEAFF. Full variable domain (missing parts from reference TRBV11-1 and TRBJ1-1): EAEVAQSPRYKITEKSQAVAFWCDPISGHATLYWYRQILGQGPELLVQFQDESVVDDSQLPKDRFSAERLKGVDSTLKIQPAELGDSAMYLCASSLWTLGSATEAFFGQGTRLTVV.

In its sample, this clonotype was seen many times. The chain employs TRBV28 and TRBJ2-3, with D possibly matching TRBD1 (6 bases). Trimming shortened V by 5 bases and J by 3 bases, and 12 bases separated the two germline ends. The CDR3 is made up of 14 amino acids. Germline CDR1 and CDR2: MDHEN and SYDVKM. The DNA of the CDR3 is TGTGCCAGCAGTCCACCAGGGGAAACAGATACGCAGTATTTT. This gives the protein CASSPPGETDTQYF.

The chain has TRBV2 and TRBJ2-3; D is unresolved. Germline loops: CDR1 SNHLY, CDR2 FYNNEI. This CDR3 spans 14 amino acids. V was cut by 6 bases and J by 3 bases, with 13 bases left in between. As DNA, the CDR3 is TGTGCCAGCAGCCCATTGGTAGAGACAGATACGCAGTATTTT. Protein: CASSPLVETDTQYF. Combining the CDR3 with reference TRBV2 and TRBJ2-3 gives the whole variable domain EPEVTQTPSHQVTQMGQEVILRCVPISNHLYFYWYRQILGQKVEFLVSFYNNEISEKSEIFDDQFSVERPDGSNFTLKIRSTKLEDSAMYFCASSPLVETDTQYFGPGTRLTVL.

This clonotype was observed a handful of times. The chain links TRBV27 to TRBJ2-1; D tentatively fits TRBD1 or TRBD2 (6 bases each). Germline V gives CDR1 MNHEY, CDR2 SMNVEV (reference sequence). The ends were cut back, 6 bases at V and 4 bases at J, with 19 bases in the middle. This CDR3 region has 16 residues. The chain's CDR3 is CASSPDPGGGYNEQFF. The CDR3 nucleotides read TGTGCCAGCAGCCCCGATCCCGGAGGGGGTTACAATGAGCAGTTCTTC.

This clonotype came up a few times. The CDR3 coding sequence is TGTGCCAGCAGTCCCAATGGCGGGAGTGTGCCCGGGGAGCTGTTTTTT. Its translation: CASSPNGGSVPGELFF. The chain combines TRBV2 with TRBJ2-2, with TRBD2 matching over 7 bases. The CDR3 is made up of 16 amino acids. In germline, CDR1 is SNHLY, CDR2 FYNNEI. V shed 5 bases, J shed 6 bases, and the junction held 12 bases outside the gene matches.

The sample holds one count of this clonotype. This chain connects TRBV6-2 or TRBV6-3 to TRBJ2-6; tentative D call: TRBD2 (6 bases). Germline assignment: CDR1 MNHEY and CDR2 SVGEGT. V dropped 3 bases and J dropped 0 bases, with 15 bases sitting between them. The CDR3 covers 18 residues. The CDR3 coding sequence is TGTGCCAGCAGTTATCAACCGGGGGTCAGCTCTGGGGCCAACGTCCTGACTTTC. Its translation: CASSYQPGVSSGANVLTF.

The chain carries TRBV7-4 and TRBJ1-1, with D perhaps TRBD1 (5 bases). This CDR3 spans 15 amino acids. The V end lost 6 bases, the J end lost 0 bases, and 14 bases lay between the germline ends. Germline V lookup: CDR1 SGHVT, CDR2 SQSDAQ. The CDR3 region has the DNA TGTGCCAGCAGGGGGACGGAGGTATTGAACACTGAAGCTTTCTTT. Protein product: CASRGTEVLNTEAFF. The full variable domain, in which reference TRBV7-4 and TRBJ1-1 provide the parts outside the CDR3, is GAGVSQSPRYKVAKRGRDVALRCDSISGHVTLYWYRQTLGQGSEVLTYSQSDAQRDKSGRPSGRFSAERPERSVSTLKIQRTEQGDSAVYLCASRGTEVLNTEAFFGQGTRLTVV.

This clonotype was counted at least ten times. This chain links TRBV7-2 with TRBJ2-1; 9 bases map to TRBD2. Trimming took 1 base from V and 9 from J; bases not matched to a gene: 7. CDR1 and CDR2 (germline): SGHTA, FQGNSA. The CDR3 runs to 15 residues. The CDR3 region is CASSLVAGGPFEQFF. Here the CDR3 DNA reads TGTGCCAGCAGCTTAGTGGCGGGAGGGCCGTTTGAGCAGTTCTTC.

V is TRBV18 and J is TRBJ2-1; TRBD2 agrees at 7 bases. Germline V gene lookup returns CDR1 KGHSH and CDR2 LQKENI. The V segment lost 5 bases and the J segment 2 bases; nucleotides outside the gene matches: 12. The CDR3 spans 17 residues. CDR3 bases: TGTGCCAGCTCAGACGGGGGGATTTGGTTTGCCTACAATGAGCAGTTCTTC. The encoded protein is CASSDGGIWFAYNEQFF.